Sequencing of this T cell receptor beta chain was carried out in a study of CD8 T cells in Susac syndrome. The CDR3 loop spans 15 amino acids. From blood CD8+ and CD4+ T cells, the TCR beta chain was sequenced. Roughly 0.45 to 1 ug RNA was reverse transcribed with random hexamers. TCRdb reprocessed the immunoSEQ multiplex PCR reads via MiXCR and lists one record per CDR3 protein. This table has 150,000 to 200,000 distinct CDR3 sequences, approximately 94% appearing once. The receptor's source is a human donor with multiple sclerosis. J is TRBJ2-3 and V is TRBV1; the table gives TRBD1 as D, unverified against the DNA. TRBV1 is a pseudogene segment. Material for sequencing was CD4+ T cells from PBMCs. This chain's CDR3 is CTSSQWDSNTDTQYF. The CDR3 DNA is TGCACCAGCAGCCAGTGGGACAGCAACACAGATACGCAGTATTTT.